The clone carrying this T cell receptor (beta chain) came up a few times. Its antigen remains unidentified. All donors were healthy Caucasians. TCRdb redid the calling of the 5' RACE reads with MiXCR, one entry per CDR3 protein. Counted here are 250,000 or so distinct CDR3 sequences, roughly 8% occurring once; the ten biggest clones make up approximately 3%. The CDR3 covers 13 residues. Trimming took off 5 bases at V and 6 bases at J, with 12 bases between the two ends. Germline CDR1 is SGHTA and CDR2 is FQGTGA. This specimen belongs to a study of identical twins. Study outcomes and limitations: The analysis was cross-sectional rather than longitudinal within donors.

The data also belong to a second study, concerning yellow fever vaccine responses in identical twins.

Sequencing used CD8+ T cells sorted from blood. V usage is TRBV7-3 and J usage is TRBJ2-3; possibly TRBD1 or TRBD2 for D (6 bases each). The receptor was isolated from a woman aged 18-29 years in good health. CDR3 nucleotides: TGTGCCAGCAGCCAAATAGGGGGGGATACGCAGTATTTT. Translated: CASSQIGGDTQYF.